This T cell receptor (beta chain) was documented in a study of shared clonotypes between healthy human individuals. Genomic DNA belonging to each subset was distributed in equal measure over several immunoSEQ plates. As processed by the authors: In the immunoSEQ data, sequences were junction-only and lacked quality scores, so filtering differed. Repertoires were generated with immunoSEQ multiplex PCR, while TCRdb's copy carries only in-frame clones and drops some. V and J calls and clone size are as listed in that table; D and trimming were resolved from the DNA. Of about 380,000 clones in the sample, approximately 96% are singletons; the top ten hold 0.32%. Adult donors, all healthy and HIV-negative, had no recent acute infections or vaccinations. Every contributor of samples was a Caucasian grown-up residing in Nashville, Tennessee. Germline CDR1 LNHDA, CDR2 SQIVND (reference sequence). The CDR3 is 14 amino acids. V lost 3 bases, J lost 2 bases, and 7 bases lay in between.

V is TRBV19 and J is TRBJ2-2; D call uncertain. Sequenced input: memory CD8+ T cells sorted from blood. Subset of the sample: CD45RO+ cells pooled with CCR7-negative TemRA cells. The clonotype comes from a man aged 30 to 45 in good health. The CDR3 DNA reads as TGTGCCAGTAGTATCGGCCAAAACACCGGGGAGCTGTTTTTT. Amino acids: CASSIGQNTGELFF.